This T cell receptor beta chain was identified during a study of cytotoxic CD8 clonotypes in ibrutinib-treated CLL. Study outcomes and limitations: Sustained-remission and progressing patients were not sampled at matched times. Higher circulating CD8+ T-cell counts strongly accompanied higher baseline clonality, above age-matched healthy donors. Contraction or stability on treatment was seen for public clonotypes, which were uncommon.

Only in-frame clones appear in the TCRdb table, and some are missing; sequencing was by immunoSEQ multiplex PCR. The sample consists of more than 10,000 clones, 81% of them appearing once. The V end was cut by 3 bases, the J end by 3 bases, with 12 bases between. The CDR3 totals 14 residues. The germline gives CDR1 MGHRA, CDR2 YSYEKL. About this clone: Its antigen is as yet unknown.

The source is a human donor with chronic lymphocytic leukemia. This chain connects TRBV4-1 to TRBJ2-7; D may be TRBD1 or TRBD2 (5 bases each). The specimen comprised PBMCs, sampled at disease progression, from a patient treated with ibrutinib. CDR3 loop: CASSHTGTNYEQYF. The CDR3 nucleotides are TGCGCCAGCAGCCATACCGGGACCAACTACGAGCAGTACTTC.